This entry concerns a single TCR beta chain. These data belong to a study of blood T cell repertoires in COVID-19. Per germline, CDR1 MNHEY and CDR2 SVGAGI. CDR3 length equals 13 residues. Trimming left V 6 bases short and J 5 bases short, with 14 bases between. TCRdb's table, derived via immunoSEQ multiplex PCR, lists solely in-frame clones and lacks some. Among around 480,000 clones listed, about 87% were seen once. The chain links TRBV6-5 to TRBJ2-7, with D perhaps matching TRBD1 (6 bases). This receptor was obtained from a woman between 50 and 59 years old with COVID-19, enrolled during active disease. Material: peripheral blood. The CDR3 loop is CASRDRTDHEQYF. CDR3 DNA: TGTGCCAGCAGGGATAGGACAGACCACGAGCAGTACTTC.